The 30 T cell receptor beta chains below were found in one sample sequenced in a study of CD8+ T cells in alopecia areata. Treatment given: oral pan-JAK inhibitor, 5-10 mg twice daily. RNA, once extracted, was reverse transcribed into cDNA for use as the sequencing template. Sequencing was performed with immunoSEQ multiplex PCR; in TCRdb, only in-frame clones are kept and a portion is missing. Of about 220,000 clones in the sample, about three fifths are singletons; the top ten hold about 1.6%. The sequencing used CD4+ T cells sorted from blood, collected at week 4, from a patient treated with tofacitinib. These receptors came from a human donor with alopecia areata.

Only a few counts were recorded for this clone. The chain employs TRBV5-1 and TRBJ2-3, with 7 bases lining up with TRBD1. The trim removed 5 bases at V and 3 bases at J, leaving 6 bases unmatched. This CDR3 spans 14 amino acids. CDR1 SGHRS and CDR2 YFSETQ come from the germline V gene. Here the CDR3 DNA reads TGCGCCAGCAGACTGGGGACAGAAACAGATACGCAGTATTTT. This codes for CASRLGTETDTQYF.

V usage is TRBV4-3 and J usage is TRBJ1-1, with D unclear. Germline V CDR1 and CDR2: LGHNA, YSLEER. The CDR3 loop spans 13 amino acids. Trimming pared 3 bases from V and 2 bases from J, leaving 7 bases between. In nucleotides, the CDR3 is TGCGCCAGCAGCCATCACAGAAACACTGAAGCTTTCTTT. This encodes CASSHHRNTEAFF.

V is TRBV29-1 and J is TRBJ1-2; no reliable D call. The CDR3 spans 12 residues. The germline CDR1 and CDR2 sequences are SQVTM and ANQGSEA. V lost 7 bases and J lost 2, with 11 bases in between. The CDR3 protein is CSARTQNYGYTF. CDR3 DNA: TGCAGCGCAAGGACTCAAAACTATGGCTACACCTTC.

This chain connects TRBV2 to TRBJ2-1; the D gene is possibly TRBD1 (5 bases). The CDR3 runs to 14 residues. V lost 2 bases, J lost 3 bases, and 8 bases lay in between. Germline-derived CDR1 and CDR2 are SNHLY and FYNNEI. CDR3 region: CASSEQGLYNEQFF. CDR3 coding DNA: TGTGCCAGCAGTGAACAGGGCCTCTACAATGAGCAGTTCTTC.

This chain joins TRBV15 and TRBJ1-2; D is uncertain. Trimming removed 0 bases from V and 6 bases from J, with 5 bases in between. This CDR3 has 12 amino acids. The germline V gene encodes CDR1 LNHNV and CDR2 YYDKDF (reference sequence). The CDR3 loop reads CATSRERDGYTF. DNA of the CDR3: TGTGCCACCAGCAGAGAGAGGGATGGCTACACCTTC.

The chain uses TRBV27 and TRBJ2-7; 11 bases line up with TRBD1. Germline V gene sequence: CDR1 MNHEY, CDR2 SMNVEV (reference sequence). The CDR3 consists of 15 residues. V lost 7 bases, J lost 7 bases, and 12 bases stayed unmatched. CDR3 DNA sequence: TGTGCCAGCAATAACCGGGACAGGGGGTCCGGAGAGCAGTACTTC. Translation gives CASNNRDRGSGEQYF.

The chain has TRBV19 and TRBJ1-5; D ambiguous. CDR1 is LNHDA, CDR2 SQIVND, per germline (reference sequence). V dropped 6 bases and J dropped 6 bases, with 12 bases sitting between them. This CDR3 comprises 13 residues. The chain's CDR3 is CASRRTEGQPQHF. The CDR3 nucleotides read TGTGCCAGTAGACGGACGGAGGGTCAGCCCCAGCATTTT.

V gene TRBV7-9 combines with J gene TRBJ1-2; 7 positions agree with TRBD1. J lost 8 bases, V lost 5 bases, and 8 bases had no gene match. Germline-derived CDR1 and CDR2 are SEHNR and FQNEAQ (reference sequence). This CDR3 is built from 13 residues. The CDR3 DNA reads as TGTGCCAGCAGCACCCTGACAGGGACCGGCTACACCTTC. This sequence encodes CASSTLTGTGYTF.

The genes are TRBV6-6 and TRBJ1-2; D remains unclear. CDR1 and CDR2 from the germline V gene are MNHNY and SVGAGI (reference sequence). With 2 bases removed from V and 0 bases from J, the gap between germline ends came to 4 bases. The CDR3 runs to 13 residues. The CDR3 reads CASSYLANYGYTF. The CDR3 DNA reads as TGTGCCAGCAGTTACCTAGCTAACTATGGCTACACCTTC.

The chain links TRBV2 to TRBJ1-4, with D possibly matching TRBD1 (5 bases). CDR1 and CDR2 from the germline V gene are SNHLY and FYNNEI. The CDR3 is 12 residues long. V was trimmed by 7 bases and J by 5 bases, leaving 8 bases between them. This CDR3 is CASTPGNEKLFF. The CDR3 DNA reads TGTGCCAGCACGCCAGGGAATGAAAAACTGTTTTTT.

The chain has TRBV30 and TRBJ2-1; perhaps D is TRBD1 or TRBD2 (5 bases each). Trimming took off 7 bases at V and 7 bases at J, with 20 bases between the two ends. The CDR3 is 14 amino acids. Germline-derived CDR1 and CDR2 are GTSNPN and SVGIG (reference sequence). This CDR3 reads CASNAGTYRNEQFF. Written as DNA, the CDR3 is TGTGCCTCGAATGCCGGGACCTATCGTAATGAGCAGTTCTTC.

This chain uses TRBV25-1 with TRBJ1-1; D is perhaps TRBD1 (5 bases). Trimming took 2 bases from V and 4 from J, leaving 8 bases between them. Germline V lookup: CDR1 MGHDK, CDR2 SYGVNS. The CDR3 sequence is 13 residues long. The CDR3 DNA reads as TGTGCCAGCAGTGAAAGGGGAGGCACTGAAGCTTTCTTT. Its translation is CASSERGGTEAFF.

Comment on this clone: A much larger clone lies one base from this, so it may be a read error. This rearrangement joins TRBV11-2 to TRBJ1-2; D possibly corresponds to TRBD1 (6 bases). The CDR3 is 13 amino acids. Per the germline V gene, CDR1 is SGHAT and CDR2 is FQNNGV. V was cut by 4 bases and J by 2 bases, with 8 bases left in between. DNA for the CDR3: TGTGCCAGCAGCTCCACAGGGAACTATGGCTACACCTTC. Translating gives CASSSTGNYGYTF.

This clone was picked up a small number of times. The chain is built from TRBV25-1 and TRBJ1-4, with unresolved D. Per germline, CDR1 MGHDK and CDR2 SYGVNS. The CDR3 has 12 amino acids. V lost 4 bases and J 0 bases, leaving 0 bases between the germline ends. The CDR3 loop is CASSATNEKLFF. DNA for the CDR3: TGTGCCAGCAGTGCAACTAATGAAAAACTGTTTTTT.

This chain connects TRBV30 to TRBJ2-5; D gene uncertain. V was pared by 0 bases and J by 3 bases, with 8 bases between. The CDR3 covers 13 residues. Germline CDR1 GTSNPN, CDR2 SVGIG (reference sequence). The CDR3 nucleotides read TGTGCCTGGAGTGTACTCGTGAAAGAGACCCAGTACTTC. It specifies CAWSVLVKETQYF.

The CDR3 loop is CASSEARLAVYNEQFF. The CDR3 coding sequence is TGTGCCAGCAGTGAAGCGCGACTAGCAGTCTACAATGAGCAGTTCTTC. The chain links TRBV2 to TRBJ2-1; 7 bases map to TRBD2. The germline V gene encodes CDR1 SNHLY and CDR2 FYNNEI. After removal of 0 bases from V and 3 bases from J, the junction contained 5 bases not matched to a gene. The CDR3 has 16 amino acids.

This clone appeared once. The chain has TRBV6-5 and TRBJ2-3; a possible D gene is TRBD2 (5 bases). The V gene lost 5 bases and the J gene lost 3 bases, with 12 bases spanning the gap. Germline CDR1 reads MNHEY; CDR2 reads SVGAGI. The length of the CDR3 is 14 residues. CDR3 loop: CASSPTPGTDTQYF. Here the CDR3 DNA reads TGTGCCAGCAGTCCGACCCCGGGGACAGATACGCAGTATTTT.

The genes are TRBV30 and TRBJ1-5; 8 positions match TRBD1. This CDR3 has 14 residues. Germline V lookup: CDR1 GTSNPN, CDR2 SVGIG (reference sequence). Germline trimming cut 1 base from V and 5 bases from J; bases unmatched to any gene: 4. The CDR3 here is CAWSGAGGHQPQHF. CDR3 nucleotides: TGTGCCTGGAGTGGGGCAGGGGGCCATCAGCCCCAGCATTTT.

This clone was observed a few times. The J gene is TRBJ1-1, the V gene TRBV19; 7 bases map to TRBD1. From germline, CDR1 is LNHDA and CDR2 SQIVND (reference sequence). The V gene end was trimmed by 6 bases and the J gene end by 2 bases; junction bases not matched to a gene: 12. This CDR3 has 16 residues. CDR3: CASRRTGQRSNTEAFF. CDR3 in DNA: TGTGCCAGTAGACGGACAGGCCAAAGGAGTAACACTGAAGCTTTCTTT.

This clone was seen only once. The V and J genes are TRBV5-1 and TRBJ2-3; TRBD2 is a possible D gene (5 bases). Trimming took off 5 bases at V and 2 bases at J, with 15 bases between the two ends. The germline V gene encodes CDR1 SGHRS and CDR2 YFSETQ. The CDR3 loop spans 15 amino acids. CDR3 residues: CASRDMLGATDTQYF. CDR3 in DNA: TGCGCCAGCAGGGATATGTTGGGAGCCACAGATACGCAGTATTTT.

This clone turned up a few times. V is TRBV5-1 and J is TRBJ2-2; D not resolved. CDR1 is SGHRS, CDR2 YFSETQ, per germline. Trimming removed 0 bases at V and 2 bases at J, with 5 bases between. CDR3 length: 14 amino acids. CDR3 DNA sequence: TGCGCCAGCAGCTTGGGGGCAAACACCGGGGAGCTGTTTTTT. Translation gives CASSLGANTGELFF.

This chain joins TRBV29-1 and TRBJ1-1; D is unclear. The ends were cut back, 3 bases at V and 8 bases at J, with 10 bases in the middle. Germline V gene data show CDR1 as SQVTM and CDR2 as ANQGSEA. The CDR3 loop spans 11 amino acids. CDR3 protein: CSVDGVREAFF. In nucleotides, the CDR3 is TGCAGCGTTGATGGGGTCAGAGAAGCTTTCTTT.

The J gene is TRBJ2-1, the V gene TRBV7-2; either TRBD1 or TRBD2 may supply D (6 bases each). V was shortened by 1 base and J by 6 bases, with 13 bases between the two germline ends. The CDR3 is 15 amino acids. Germline CDR1 and CDR2: SGHTA and FQGNSA. The chain's CDR3 is CASSLGPGALNEQFF. The CDR3, as DNA: TGTGCCAGCAGCTTAGGACCGGGGGCCCTCAATGAGCAGTTCTTC. Drawing the rest from reference TRBV7-2 and TRBJ2-1, the complete variable domain is GAGVSQSPSNKVTEKGKDVELRCDPISGHTALYWYRQSLGQGLEFLIYFQGNSAPDKSGLPSDRFSAERTGGSVSTLTIQRTQQEDSAVYLCASSLGPGALNEQFFGPGTRLTVL.

The rearrangement uses TRBV6-4 and TRBJ1-6, with TRBD1 as a possible D gene (6 bases). The germline gives CDR1 MRHNA, CDR2 SNTAGT. The ends were cut back, 8 bases at V and 6 bases at J, with 20 bases in the middle. The CDR3 spans 16 residues. This chain's CDR3 is CASPTGQTASNSPLHF. Here the CDR3 DNA reads TGTGCCAGCCCCACCGGACAGACGGCAAGTAATTCACCCCTCCACTTT.

This clone appeared a few times. V is TRBV7-9 and J is TRBJ1-1; D is uncertain. V gave up 1 base and J gave up 11 bases, with 14 bases separating them. The CDR3 totals 13 residues. Germline V gene sequence: CDR1 SEHNR, CDR2 FQNEAQ (reference sequence). The CDR3 sequence is CASSLDSWQDAFF. The CDR3 region has the DNA TGTGCCAGCAGCTTAGACTCTTGGCAGGACGCTTTCTTT.

This clone was found a few times. The chain carries TRBV11-2 and TRBJ1-2, with D unresolved. Germline-derived CDR1 and CDR2 are SGHAT and FQNNGV. V was clipped by 1 base and J by 5 bases, with 5 bases between them. CDR3 length equals 12 residues. DNA for the CDR3: TGTGCCAGCAGCTTAGGGGTTTATGGCTACACCTTC. It encodes CASSLGVYGYTF.

The chain combines TRBV29-1 with TRBJ1-2; D might be TRBD1 (6 bases). CDR3 length equals 11 residues. Trimming removed 2 bases from V and 7 bases from J, with 8 bases in between. CDR1 SQVTM and CDR2 ANQGSEA come from the germline V gene. The CDR3 loop reads CSVEKGGGYTF. CDR3 coding DNA: TGCAGCGTTGAAAAAGGGGGTGGCTACACCTTC.

As for this clone: This may stem from a read error, because a much larger clone lies one nucleotide away. V usage is TRBV5-6 and J usage is TRBJ1-6; weak D call: TRBD1 (5 bases). The CDR3 covers 15 residues. Trimming removed 3 bases from V and 6 bases from J, with 13 bases in between. Germline CDR1 SGHDT, CDR2 YYEEEE. This CDR3 is CASSSVGQINSPLHF. Here the CDR3 DNA reads TGTGCCAGCAGCTCGGTTGGACAAATTAATTCACCCCTCCACTTT.

There are a few counts of this clone. The chain has TRBV29-1 and TRBJ2-2; D is ambiguous. There are 13 residues in the CDR3. Germline V CDR1 and CDR2: SQVTM, ANQGSEA. Trimming pared 4 bases from V and 4 bases from J, leaving 10 bases between. CDR3 coding DNA: TGCAGCGTTGCCCCCCGCGGCACCGGGGAGCTGTTTTTT. This gives the protein CSVAPRGTGELFF.

The DNA of the CDR3 is TGTGCCTGGAGTCCTGCGTTTCGGGAGCCCGGTGGGGGCTACACCTTC. This sequence encodes CAWSPAFREPGGGYTF. The V and J genes are TRBV30 and TRBJ1-2; no firm D call. Germline CDR1 GTSNPN, CDR2 SVGIG (reference sequence). The CDR3 consists of 16 residues. Between the trimmed V and J ends, which lost 2 bases and 8 bases, there was a span of 24 bases. Full variable domain (rest looked up from reference TRBV30 and TRBJ1-2): SQTIHQWPATLVQPVGSPLSLECTVEGTSNPNLYWYRQAAGRGLQLLFYSVGIGQISSEVPQNLSASRPQDRQFILSSKKLLLSDSGFYLCAWSPAFREPGGGYTFGSGTRLTVV.